The rows below give T cell receptor beta chains drawn from one sample of a study of blood T cell repertoires in COVID-19. The protocol was immunoSEQ multiplex PCR, while the TCRdb copy is restricted to in-frame clones and leaves out a portion. Of around 190,000 clones in the sample, approximately 84% were seen once. The sequenced sample consisted of peripheral blood. The receptors were gathered from a human donor in a cohort sampled during active COVID-19. Both conserved end residues are part of each CDR3. The D gene is left open where the match is weak. Not all rows give a size; the values are once, few, many and, for expanded clones, a class.

size,J,V,D,CDR3,DNA
NA,TRBJ2-7,TRBV5-6,TRBD2,CASSLGSGGTYEQYF,TGTGCCAGCAGCTTGGGTAGCGGGGGAACCTACGAGCAGTACTTC
NA,TRBJ1-4,TRBV4-1,NA,CASSQVAVTNEKLFF,TGCGCCAGCAGCCAAGTTGCGGTTACTAATGAAAAACTGTTTTTT
NA,TRBJ1-2,TRBV19,TRBD1,CASRKQGANYGYTF,TGTGCCAGTAGGAAACAGGGGGCTAACTATGGCTACACCTTC
NA,TRBJ2-3,TRBV6-2/TRBV6-3,TRBD2,CASSRSGLASTDTQYF,TGTGCCAGCAGTAGGTCGGGACTAGCGAGCACAGATACGCAGTATTTT
NA,TRBJ2-2,TRBV2,TRBD1,CASTNEGAIGELFF,TGTGCCAGCACCAACGAGGGGGCAATCGGGGAGCTGTTTTTT
once,TRBJ1-3,TRBV7-6,TRBD1,CASSLLGQGHEENTIYF,TGTGCCAGCAGCTTACTCGGACAGGGACACGAGGAAAACACCATATATTTT
NA,TRBJ1-2,TRBV7-2,TRBD1,CASSVRQGLNYGYTF,TGTGCCAGCAGCGTTCGACAGGGACTTAACTATGGCTACACCTTC
NA,TRBJ2-7,TRBV12-3/TRBV12-4,TRBD1,CASRQGAPAEQYF,TGTGCCAGCAGACAGGGGGCCCCCGCCGAGCAGTACTTC
NA,TRBJ2-3,TRBV7-3,NA,CASSLTGAGTDTQYF,TGTGCCAGCAGCTTAACCGGGGCGGGGACAGATACGCAGTATTTT
NA,TRBJ1-2,TRBV9,NA,CASSVGSRGGYTF,TGTGCCAGCAGCGTAGGGTCCCGAGGAGGCTACACCTTC
NA,TRBJ1-6,TRBV5-1,NA,CASSLAYSTASPLHF,TGCGCCAGCAGCTTGGCCTACTCGACAGCTTCACCCCTCCACTTT